This is a list of T cell receptor beta chains from one sample in a study of shared clonotypes between healthy human individuals. Here immunoSEQ multiplex PCR was the method, and the copy in TCRdb shows in-frame clones only, minus some. Of roughly 810,000 clones detected, 90% to 98% appear once; the ten largest clones hold under 0.3%. Sequencing input: naive CD8+ T cells sorted from blood. These receptors all stem from a man aged 30 to 39 in good health. CDR3s leave out the opening cysteine and the closing phenylalanine or tryptophan.

v_call	j_call	cdr3_aa
TRBV29-1	TRBJ2-7	SVVEGREYEQY
TRBV25-1	TRBJ1-1	ASRAGMNTEAF
TRBV7-9	TRBJ2-1	ASRPGGTAGADNEQF
TRBV7-9	TRBJ1-5	ASSFGTGGAERPQH
TRBV7-2	TRBJ2-5	ASSGREGVQETQY
TRBV19	TRBJ1-1	ASSIIHRAEAF
TRBV27	TRBJ2-2	ASSFAGGGTGELF
TRBV5-1	TRBJ2-2	ASSGTSGDTGELF
TRBV14	TRBJ2-7	ASSQDSTNSYEQY
TRBV18	TRBJ2-2	ASSRVAGELF
TRBV27	TRBJ2-7	ASSLSPTYEQY
TRBV7-8	TRBJ2-2	ASSLARRKPSTGELF
TRBV29-1	TRBJ2-1	SVPGVAGINEQF
TRBV4-1	TRBJ2-3	ASSQVGSDTQY
TRBV7-6	TRBJ2-3	ASSSRGGSVTDTQY
TRBV6-6	TRBJ2-7	ASSRSGLASGEQY
TRBV6-5	TRBJ1-1	ASSYSQGAMNTEAF
TRBV4-3	TRBJ2-1	ASSSDLASYNEQF
TRBV9	TRBJ2-3	ASSVAPGLAGGGTDTQY
TRBV9	TRBJ2-7	ASSILAGGPYEQY
TRBV9	TRBJ1-4	ASSYGLNRDSNEKLF
TRBV2	TRBJ2-1	ASSDAGGFYNEQF
TRBV18	TRBJ2-7	ASSQSGGSYEQY
TRBV4-3	TRBJ2-6	ASSQVYGANVLT
TRBV29-1	TRBJ1-2	SAFEANYGYT
TRBV27	TRBJ2-7	ASSPRLASHEQY
TRBV5-1	TRBJ2-7	ASSRPLAGSYEQY
TRBV7-8	TRBJ2-2	ASSLGGGSFAGELF
TRBV10-3	TRBJ1-5	AISAEVARNQPQH
TRBV4-3	TRBJ2-7	ASSQDAGEQY
TRBV10-3	TRBJ1-1	AITESWTGTTEAF
TRBV7-9	TRBJ2-3	ASSLVGTGGREDTQY
TRBV7-9	TRBJ2-7	ASSPGESYEQY
TRBV2	TRBJ2-2	ASSVSLALDTGELF
TRBV27	TRBJ2-1	ASSFLKTGGISYNEQF
TRBV5-6	TRBJ2-7	ASSLGSSSYEQY
TRBV9	TRBJ1-2	ASTVGVLGSYGYT
TRBV9	TRBJ2-7	ASSLLPDDYEQY
TRBV19	TRBJ2-1	ASSMRLAGGPYNEQF
TRBV28	TRBJ2-7	ASSRQGREQY
TRBV6-1	TRBJ2-7	ASSELSGGLNEQY
TRBV5-1	TRBJ2-1	ASSLEWREGLRNEQF
TRBV15	TRBJ2-2	ATSVTANTGELF
TRBV7-6	TRBJ2-7	ASSSDPGKGGYEQY
TRBV11-2	TRBJ1-5	ASSLGGGRNQPQH
TRBV6-5	TRBJ1-1	ASSTGGASEAF
TRBV7-9	TRBJ2-7	ASSSDHEQY
TRBV7-6	TRBJ2-5	ASSRFNRQGQETQY
TRBV27	TRBJ2-4	ASSPGLAGNIQY
TRBV10-3	TRBJ2-3	AISRLTSGDSSTDTQY
TRBV11-2	TRBJ2-4	ASSLGTGVAKNIQY
TRBV7-8	TRBJ2-7	ASSPVGGRYEQY